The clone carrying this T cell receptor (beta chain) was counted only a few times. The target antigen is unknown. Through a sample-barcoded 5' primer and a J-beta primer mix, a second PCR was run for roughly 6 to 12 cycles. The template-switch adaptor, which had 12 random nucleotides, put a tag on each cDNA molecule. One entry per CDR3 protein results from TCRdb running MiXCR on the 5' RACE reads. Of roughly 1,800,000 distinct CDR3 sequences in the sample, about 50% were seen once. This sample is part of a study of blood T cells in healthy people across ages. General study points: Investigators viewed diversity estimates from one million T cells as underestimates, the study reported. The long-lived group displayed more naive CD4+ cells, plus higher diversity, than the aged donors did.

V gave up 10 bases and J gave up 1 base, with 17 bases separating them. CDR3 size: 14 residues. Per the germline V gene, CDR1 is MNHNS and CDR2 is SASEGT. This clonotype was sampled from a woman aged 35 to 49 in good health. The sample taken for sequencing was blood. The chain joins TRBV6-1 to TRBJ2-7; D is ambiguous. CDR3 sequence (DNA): TGTGCCACCGATAAAACAAGAGTTTCCTACGAGCAGTACTTC. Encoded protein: CATDKTRVSYEQYF.